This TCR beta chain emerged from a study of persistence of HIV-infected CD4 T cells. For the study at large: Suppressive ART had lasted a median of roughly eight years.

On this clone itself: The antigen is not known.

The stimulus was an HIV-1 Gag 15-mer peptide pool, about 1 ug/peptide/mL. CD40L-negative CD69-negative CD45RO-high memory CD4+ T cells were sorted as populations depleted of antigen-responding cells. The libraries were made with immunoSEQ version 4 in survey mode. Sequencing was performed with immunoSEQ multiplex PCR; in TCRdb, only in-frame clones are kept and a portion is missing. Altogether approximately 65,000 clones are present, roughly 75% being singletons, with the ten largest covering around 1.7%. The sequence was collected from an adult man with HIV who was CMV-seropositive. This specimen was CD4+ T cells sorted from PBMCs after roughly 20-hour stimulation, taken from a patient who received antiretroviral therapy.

The CDR3 nucleotides read TGTGCCAGCAGACCCTCCGGGACAGGGGGCAGCTATGGCTACACCTTC. Its protein is CASRPSGTGGSYGYTF. The V and J genes are TRBV28 and TRBJ1-2; 12 nucleotides align to TRBD1. Germline values: CDR1 MDHEN, CDR2 SYDVKM. The V gene end was trimmed by 6 bases and the J gene end by 4 bases; junction bases not matched to a gene: 9. The CDR3 contains 16 residues.